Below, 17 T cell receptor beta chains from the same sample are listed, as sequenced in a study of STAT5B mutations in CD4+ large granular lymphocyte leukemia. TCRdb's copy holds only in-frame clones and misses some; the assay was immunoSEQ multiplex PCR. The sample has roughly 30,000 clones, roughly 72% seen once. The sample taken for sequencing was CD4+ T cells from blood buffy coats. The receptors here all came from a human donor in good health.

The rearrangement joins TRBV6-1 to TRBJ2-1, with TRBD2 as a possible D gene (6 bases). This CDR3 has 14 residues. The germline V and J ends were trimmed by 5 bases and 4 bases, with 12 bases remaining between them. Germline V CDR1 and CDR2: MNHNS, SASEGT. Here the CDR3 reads CASSRGAGYNEQFF. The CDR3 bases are TGTGCCAGCAGTCGTGGGGCGGGGTACAATGAGCAGTTCTTC.

The CDR3 reads CASSYTGGEPGNTIYF. DNA of the CDR3: TGTGCCAGCAGTTACACAGGGGGCGAACCTGGAAACACCATATATTTT. The rearrangement uses TRBV6-5 and TRBJ1-3; TRBD1 matches at 9 bases. The junction had 4 bases not matched to a gene; V was cut back by 2 bases and J by 2 bases. The CDR3 sequence is 16 residues long. CDR1 is MNHEY, CDR2 SVGAGI, per germline.

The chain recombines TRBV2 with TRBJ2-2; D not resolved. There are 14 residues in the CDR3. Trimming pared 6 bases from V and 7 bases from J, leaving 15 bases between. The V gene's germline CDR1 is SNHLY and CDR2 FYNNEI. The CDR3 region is CASRESSVLGELFF. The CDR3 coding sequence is TGTGCCAGCAGGGAGTCGTCGGTTCTCGGGGAGCTGTTTTTT.

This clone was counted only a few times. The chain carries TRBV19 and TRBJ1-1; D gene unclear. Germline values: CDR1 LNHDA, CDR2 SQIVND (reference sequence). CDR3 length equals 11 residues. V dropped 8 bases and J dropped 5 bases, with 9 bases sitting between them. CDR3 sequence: CASVGWTEAFF. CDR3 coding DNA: TGTGCCAGTGTTGGGTGGACTGAAGCTTTCTTT.

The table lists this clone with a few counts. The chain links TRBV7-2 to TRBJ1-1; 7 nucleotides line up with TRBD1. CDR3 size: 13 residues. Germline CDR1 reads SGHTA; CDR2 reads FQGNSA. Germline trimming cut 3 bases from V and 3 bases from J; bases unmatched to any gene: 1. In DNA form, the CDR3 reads TGTGCCAGCAGCTTTACAGGGGACACTGAAGCTTTCTTT. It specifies CASSFTGDTEAFF.

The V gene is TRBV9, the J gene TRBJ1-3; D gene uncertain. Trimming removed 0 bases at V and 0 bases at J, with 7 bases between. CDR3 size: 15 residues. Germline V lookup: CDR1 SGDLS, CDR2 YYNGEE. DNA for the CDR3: TGTGCCAGCAGCGTAGGGACCCTCTCTGGAAACACCATATATTTT. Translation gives CASSVGTLSGNTIYF.

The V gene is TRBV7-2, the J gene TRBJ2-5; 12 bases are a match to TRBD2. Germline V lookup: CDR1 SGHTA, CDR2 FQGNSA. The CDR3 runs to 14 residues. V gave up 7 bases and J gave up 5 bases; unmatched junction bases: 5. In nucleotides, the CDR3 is TGTGCCAGCACCCGACTAGCGGGGGAGGAGACCCAGTACTTC. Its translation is CASTRLAGEETQYF. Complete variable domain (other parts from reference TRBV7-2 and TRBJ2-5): GAGVSQSPSNKVTEKGKDVELRCDPISGHTALYWYRQSLGQGLEFLIYFQGNSAPDKSGLPSDRFSAERTGGSVSTLTIQRTQQEDSAVYLCASTRLAGEETQYFGPGTRLLVL.

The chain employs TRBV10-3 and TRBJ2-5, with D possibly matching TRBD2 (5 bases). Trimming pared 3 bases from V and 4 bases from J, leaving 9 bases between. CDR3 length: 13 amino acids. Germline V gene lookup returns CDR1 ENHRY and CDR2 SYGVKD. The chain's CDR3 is CAISEGGRETQYF. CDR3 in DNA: TGTGCCATCAGTGAAGGCGGGCGAGAGACCCAGTACTTC.

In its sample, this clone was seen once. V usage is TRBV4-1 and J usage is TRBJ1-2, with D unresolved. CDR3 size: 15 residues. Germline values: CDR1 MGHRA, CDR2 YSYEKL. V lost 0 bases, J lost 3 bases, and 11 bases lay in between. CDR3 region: CASSQEAPPDYGYTF. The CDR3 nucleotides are TGCGCCAGCAGCCAAGAGGCGCCACCGGACTATGGCTACACCTTC.

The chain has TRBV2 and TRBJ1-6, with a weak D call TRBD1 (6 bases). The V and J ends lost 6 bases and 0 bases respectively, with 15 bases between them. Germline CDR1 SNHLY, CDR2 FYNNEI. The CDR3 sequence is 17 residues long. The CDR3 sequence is CASRPGDTSSYNSPLHF. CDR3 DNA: TGTGCCAGCAGACCGGGGGACACGAGCTCCTATAATTCACCCCTCCACTTT. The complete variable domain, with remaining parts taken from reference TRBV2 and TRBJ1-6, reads EPEVTQTPSHQVTQMGQEVILRCVPISNHLYFYWYRQILGQKVEFLVSFYNNEISEKSEIFDDQFSVERPDGSNFTLKIRSTKLEDSAMYFCASRPGDTSSYNSPLHFGNGTRLTVT.

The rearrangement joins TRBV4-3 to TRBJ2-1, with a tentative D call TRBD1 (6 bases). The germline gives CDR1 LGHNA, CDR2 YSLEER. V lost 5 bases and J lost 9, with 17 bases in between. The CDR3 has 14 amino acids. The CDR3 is CASSSYLQGGEQFF. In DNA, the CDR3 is TGCGCCAGCAGCTCATACTTACAGGGCGGTGAGCAGTTCTTC.

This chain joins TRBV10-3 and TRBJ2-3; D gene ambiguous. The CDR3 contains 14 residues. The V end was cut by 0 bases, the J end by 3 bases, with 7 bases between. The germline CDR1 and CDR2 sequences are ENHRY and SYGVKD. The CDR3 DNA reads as TGTGCCATCAGTGAGTCGAGTGGGACAGATACGCAGTATTTT. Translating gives CAISESSGTDTQYF.

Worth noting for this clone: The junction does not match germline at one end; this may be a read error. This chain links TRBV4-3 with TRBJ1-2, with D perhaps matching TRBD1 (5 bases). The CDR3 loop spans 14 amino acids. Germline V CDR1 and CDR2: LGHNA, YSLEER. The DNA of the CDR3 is TGCGCCAGCAGCCCCGTGTCGGACAACTATGGCTACGCCTTC. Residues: CASSPVSDNYGYAF.

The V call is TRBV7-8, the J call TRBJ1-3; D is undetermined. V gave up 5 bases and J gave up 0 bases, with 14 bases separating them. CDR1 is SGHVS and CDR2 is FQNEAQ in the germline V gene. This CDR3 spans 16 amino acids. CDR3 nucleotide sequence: TGTGCCAGCAGCCCCCGACGGGTCGGCTCTGGAAACACCATATATTTT. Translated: CASSPRRVGSGNTIYF.

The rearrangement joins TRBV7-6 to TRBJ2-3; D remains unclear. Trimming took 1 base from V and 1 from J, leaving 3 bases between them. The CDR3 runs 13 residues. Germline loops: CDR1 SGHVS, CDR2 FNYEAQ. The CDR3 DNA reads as TGTGCCAGCAGCTTAGGTGGCACAGATACGCAGTATTTT. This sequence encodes CASSLGGTDTQYF.

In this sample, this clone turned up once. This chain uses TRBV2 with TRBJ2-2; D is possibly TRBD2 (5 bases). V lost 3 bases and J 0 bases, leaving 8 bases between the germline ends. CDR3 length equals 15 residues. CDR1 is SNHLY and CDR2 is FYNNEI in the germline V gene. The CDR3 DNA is TGTGCCAGCAGTGAGCGGAGGTCGAACACCGGGGAGCTGTTTTTT. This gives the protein CASSERRSNTGELFF.

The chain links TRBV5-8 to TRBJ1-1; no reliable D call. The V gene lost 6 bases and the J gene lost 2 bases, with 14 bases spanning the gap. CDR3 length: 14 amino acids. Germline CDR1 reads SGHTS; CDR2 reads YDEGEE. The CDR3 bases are TGTGCCAGCATCAACGCTGTGGTAAACACTGAAGCTTTCTTT. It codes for CASINAVVNTEAFF.